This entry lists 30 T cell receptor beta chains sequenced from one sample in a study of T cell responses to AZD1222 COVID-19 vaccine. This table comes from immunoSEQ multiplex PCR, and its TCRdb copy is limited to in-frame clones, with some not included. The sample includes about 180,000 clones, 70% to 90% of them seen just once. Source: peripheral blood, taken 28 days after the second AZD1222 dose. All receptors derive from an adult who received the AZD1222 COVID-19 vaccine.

For the CDR3, the DNA is TGCGCCAGCAGCCCCACTAGCGGGGGAAGCACAGATACGCAGTATTTT. This encodes CASSPTSGGSTDTQYF. This rearrangement joins TRBV5-1 to TRBJ2-3; 11 bases map to TRBD2. The J segment lost 0 bases and the V segment lost 4 bases, leaving 4 bases of the junction unmatched. Germline-derived CDR1 and CDR2 are SGHRS and YFSETQ. This CDR3 contains 16 residues. The complete variable domain, with remaining parts taken from reference TRBV5-1 and TRBJ2-3, reads KAGVTQTPRYLIKTRGQQVTLSCSPISGHRSVSWYQQTPGQGLQFLFEYFSETQRNKGNFPGRFSGRQFSNSRSEMNVSTLELGDSALYLCASSPTSGGSTDTQYFGPGTRLTVL.

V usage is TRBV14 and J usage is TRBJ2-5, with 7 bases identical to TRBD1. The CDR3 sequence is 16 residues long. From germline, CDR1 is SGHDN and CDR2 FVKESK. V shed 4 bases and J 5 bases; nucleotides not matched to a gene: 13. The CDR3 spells CASSPSERGRRETQYF. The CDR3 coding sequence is TGTGCCAGCAGCCCAAGCGAAAGGGGGCGCCGGGAGACCCAGTACTTC.

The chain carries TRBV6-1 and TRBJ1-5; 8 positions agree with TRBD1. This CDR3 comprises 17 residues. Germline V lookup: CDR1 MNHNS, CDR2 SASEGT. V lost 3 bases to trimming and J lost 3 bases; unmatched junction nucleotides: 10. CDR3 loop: CASSEGTGGSTNQPQHF. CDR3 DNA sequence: TGTGCCAGCAGTGAGGGAACAGGGGGTAGTACCAATCAGCCCCAGCATTTT.

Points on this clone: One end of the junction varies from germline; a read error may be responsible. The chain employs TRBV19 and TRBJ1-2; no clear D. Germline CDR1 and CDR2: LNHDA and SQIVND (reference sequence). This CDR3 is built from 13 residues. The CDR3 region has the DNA TGTGCCAGTAGTATGGGGAGCCACTACGGCTACACCTTC. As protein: CASSMGSHYGYTF.

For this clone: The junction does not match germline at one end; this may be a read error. The CDR3 here is CASSLNRGSHEQYF. DNA of the CDR3: TGTGCCAGCAGTTTAAATCGGGGCTCCCACGAGCAGTACTTC. The rearrangement joins TRBV27 to TRBJ2-7; D may correspond to TRBD1 or TRBD2 (5 bases each). CDR1 and CDR2 from the germline V gene are MNHEY and SMNVEV (reference sequence). This CDR3 has 14 amino acids.

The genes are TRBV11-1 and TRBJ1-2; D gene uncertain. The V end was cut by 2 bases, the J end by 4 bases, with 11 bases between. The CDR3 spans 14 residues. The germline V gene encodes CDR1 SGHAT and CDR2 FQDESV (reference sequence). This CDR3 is CASSLRSPGYGYTF. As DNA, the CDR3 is TGTGCCAGCAGCTTACGTAGTCCCGGCTATGGCTACACCTTC.

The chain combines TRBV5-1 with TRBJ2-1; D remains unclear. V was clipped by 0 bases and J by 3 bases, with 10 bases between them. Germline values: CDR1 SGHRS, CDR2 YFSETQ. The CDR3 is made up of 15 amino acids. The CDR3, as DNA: TGCGCCAGCAGCTTGGCTGGGGTGAACTACAATGAGCAGTTCTTC. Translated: CASSLAGVNYNEQFF.

The CDR3 DNA sequence: TGTGCCAGCAGTTCTAGGAGGGCCGGGGAGCTGTTTTTT. As protein: CASSSRRAGELFF. This chain uses TRBV6-2 or TRBV6-3 with TRBJ2-2; perhaps TRBD2 as D (6 bases). V gave up 4 bases and J gave up 6 bases, with 9 bases separating them. The germline V gene encodes CDR1 MNHEY and CDR2 SVGEGT. The CDR3 runs 13 residues.

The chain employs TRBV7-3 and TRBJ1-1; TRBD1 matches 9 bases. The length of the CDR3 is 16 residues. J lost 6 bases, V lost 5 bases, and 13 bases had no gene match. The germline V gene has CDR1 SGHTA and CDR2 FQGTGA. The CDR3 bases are TGTGCCAGCAGCCCACGCCGGACAGGGGAGTACGCTGAAGCTTTCTTT. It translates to CASSPRRTGEYAEAFF.

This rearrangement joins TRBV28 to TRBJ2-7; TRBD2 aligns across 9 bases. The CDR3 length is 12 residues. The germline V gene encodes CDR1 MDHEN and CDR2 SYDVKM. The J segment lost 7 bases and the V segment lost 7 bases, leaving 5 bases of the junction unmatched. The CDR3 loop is CASKAGGREQYF. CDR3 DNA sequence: TGTGCCAGCAAAGCGGGGGGAAGGGAGCAGTACTTC.

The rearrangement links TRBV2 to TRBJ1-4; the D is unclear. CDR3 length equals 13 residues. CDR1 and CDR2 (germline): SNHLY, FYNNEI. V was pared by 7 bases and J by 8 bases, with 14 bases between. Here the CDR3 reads CASNTQSGEKLFF. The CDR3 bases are TGTGCCAGCAATACTCAAAGCGGGGAAAAACTGTTTTTT.

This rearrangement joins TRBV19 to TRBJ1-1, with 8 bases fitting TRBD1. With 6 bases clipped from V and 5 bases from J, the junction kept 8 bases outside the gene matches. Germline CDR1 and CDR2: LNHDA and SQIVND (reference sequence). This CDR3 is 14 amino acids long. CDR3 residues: CASSLGTGGTEAFF. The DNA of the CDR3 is TGTGCCAGTAGCCTAGGGACAGGAGGAACTGAAGCTTTCTTT.

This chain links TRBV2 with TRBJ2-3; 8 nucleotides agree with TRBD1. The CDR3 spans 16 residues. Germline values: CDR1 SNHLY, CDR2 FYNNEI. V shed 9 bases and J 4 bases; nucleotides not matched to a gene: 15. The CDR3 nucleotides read TGTGCCAGAGAACCGGGACAGGTCTCCGGGGCAGATACGCAGTATTTT. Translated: CAREPGQVSGADTQYF.

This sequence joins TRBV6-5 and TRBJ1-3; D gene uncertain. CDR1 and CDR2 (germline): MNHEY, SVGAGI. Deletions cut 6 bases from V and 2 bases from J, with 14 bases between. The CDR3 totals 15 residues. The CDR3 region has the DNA TGTGCCAGCAGGGTCAGTGGCGGGGCTGGAAACACCATATATTTT. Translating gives CASRVSGGAGNTIYF.

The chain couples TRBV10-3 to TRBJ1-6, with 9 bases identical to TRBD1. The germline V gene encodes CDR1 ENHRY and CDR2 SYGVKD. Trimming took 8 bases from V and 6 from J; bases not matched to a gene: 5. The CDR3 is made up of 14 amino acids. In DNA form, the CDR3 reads TGTGCCATCGGATTGGGACAGGGTAATTCACCCCTCCACTTT. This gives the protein CAIGLGQGNSPLHF.

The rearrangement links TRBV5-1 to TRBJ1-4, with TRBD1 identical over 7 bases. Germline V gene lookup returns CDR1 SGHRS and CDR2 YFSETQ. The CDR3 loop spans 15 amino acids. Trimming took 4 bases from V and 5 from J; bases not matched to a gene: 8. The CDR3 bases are TGCGCCAGCAGCCCTCGGGGACAGCCAAATGAAAAACTGTTTTTT. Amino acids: CASSPRGQPNEKLFF.

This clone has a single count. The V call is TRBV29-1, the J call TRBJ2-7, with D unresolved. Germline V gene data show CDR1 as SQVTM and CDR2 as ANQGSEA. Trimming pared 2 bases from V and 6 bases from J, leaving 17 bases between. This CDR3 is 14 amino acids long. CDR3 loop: CSVELAGKQGEQYF. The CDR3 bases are TGCAGCGTTGAATTGGCAGGAAAACAAGGCGAGCAGTACTTC.

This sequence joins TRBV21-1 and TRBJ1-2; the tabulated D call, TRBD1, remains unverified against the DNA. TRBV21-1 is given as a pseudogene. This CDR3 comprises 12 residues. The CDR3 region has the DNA TGTGCCAGCAGCCCCCTATGGGGCGGCTACACCTTC. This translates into CASSPLWGGYTF.

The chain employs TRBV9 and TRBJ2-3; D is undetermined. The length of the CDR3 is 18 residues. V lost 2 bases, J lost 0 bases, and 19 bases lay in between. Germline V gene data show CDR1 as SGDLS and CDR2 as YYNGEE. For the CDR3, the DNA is TGTGCCAGCAGCGTCCGTTTCGGGCAGGCTTATAGCACAGATACGCAGTATTTT. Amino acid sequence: CASSVRFGQAYSTDTQYF. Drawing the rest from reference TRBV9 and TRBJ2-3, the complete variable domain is DSGVTQTPKHLITATGQRVTLRCSPRSGDLSVYWYQQSLDQGLQFLIQYYNGEERAKGNILERFSAQQFPDLHSELNLSSLELGDSALYFCASSVRFGQAYSTDTQYFGPGTRLTVL.

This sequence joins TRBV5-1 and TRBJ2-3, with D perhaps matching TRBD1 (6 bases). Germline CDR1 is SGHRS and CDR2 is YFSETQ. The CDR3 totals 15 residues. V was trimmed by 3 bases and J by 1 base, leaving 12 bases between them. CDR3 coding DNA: TGCGCCAGCAGCTATACAGGGCTCGGCACAGATACGCAGTATTTT. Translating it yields CASSYTGLGTDTQYF.

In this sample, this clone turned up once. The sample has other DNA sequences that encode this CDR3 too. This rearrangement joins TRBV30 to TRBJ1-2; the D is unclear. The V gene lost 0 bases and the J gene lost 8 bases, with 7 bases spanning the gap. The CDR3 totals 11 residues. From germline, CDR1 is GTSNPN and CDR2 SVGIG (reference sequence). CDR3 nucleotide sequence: TGTGCCTGGAGTGTGGGAGCCGGCTACACCTTC. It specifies CAWSVGAGYTF.

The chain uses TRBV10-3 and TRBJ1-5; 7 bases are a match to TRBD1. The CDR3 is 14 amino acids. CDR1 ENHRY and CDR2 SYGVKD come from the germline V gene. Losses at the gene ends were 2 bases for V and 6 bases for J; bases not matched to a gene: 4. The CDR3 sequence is CAISEGQVSQPQHF. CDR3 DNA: TGTGCCATCAGTGAGGGACAGGTTAGTCAGCCCCAGCATTTT.

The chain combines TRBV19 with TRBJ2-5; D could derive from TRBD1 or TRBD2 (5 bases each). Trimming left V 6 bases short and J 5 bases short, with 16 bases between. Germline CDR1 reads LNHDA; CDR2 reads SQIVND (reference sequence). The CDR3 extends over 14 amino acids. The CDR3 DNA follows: TGTGCCAGTAGGCTTGGGGGTGTTGGGGAGACCCAGTACTTC. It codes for CASRLGGVGETQYF.

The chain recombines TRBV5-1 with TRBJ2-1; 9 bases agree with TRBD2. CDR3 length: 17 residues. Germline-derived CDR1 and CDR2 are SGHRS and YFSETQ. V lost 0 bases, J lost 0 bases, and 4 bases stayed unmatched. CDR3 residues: CASSLGLAASSYNEQFF. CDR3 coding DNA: TGCGCCAGCAGCTTGGGACTAGCGGCAAGCTCCTACAATGAGCAGTTCTTC. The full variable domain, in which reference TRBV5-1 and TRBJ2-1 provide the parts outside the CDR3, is KAGVTQTPRYLIKTRGQQVTLSCSPISGHRSVSWYQQTPGQGLQFLFEYFSETQRNKGNFPGRFSGRQFSNSRSEMNVSTLELGDSALYLCASSLGLAASSYNEQFFGPGTRLTVL.

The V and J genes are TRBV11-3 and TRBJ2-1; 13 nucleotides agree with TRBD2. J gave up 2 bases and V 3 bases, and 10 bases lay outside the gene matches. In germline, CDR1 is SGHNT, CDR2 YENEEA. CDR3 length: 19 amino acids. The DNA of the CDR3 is TGTGCCAGCAGCTTGATGAAATCCGGGACTAGCGGGACCTACAATGAGCAGTTCTTC. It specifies CASSLMKSGTSGTYNEQFF.

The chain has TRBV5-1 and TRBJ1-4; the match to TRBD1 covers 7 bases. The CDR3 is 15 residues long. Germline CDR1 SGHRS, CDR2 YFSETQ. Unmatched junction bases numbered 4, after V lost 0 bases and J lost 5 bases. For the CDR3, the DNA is TGCGCCAGCAGCTTGGCCGGGACAGTAAATGAAAAACTGTTTTTT. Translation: CASSLAGTVNEKLFF. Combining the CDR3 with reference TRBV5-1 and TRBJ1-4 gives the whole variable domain KAGVTQTPRYLIKTRGQQVTLSCSPISGHRSVSWYQQTPGQGLQFLFEYFSETQRNKGNFPGRFSGRQFSNSRSEMNVSTLELGDSALYLCASSLAGTVNEKLFFGSGTQLSVL.

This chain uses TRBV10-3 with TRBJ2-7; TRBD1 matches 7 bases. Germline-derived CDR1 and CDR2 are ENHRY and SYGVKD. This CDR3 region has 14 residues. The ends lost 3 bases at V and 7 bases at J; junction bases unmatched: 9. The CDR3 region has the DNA TGTGCCATCAGTGAACTCCCCCCAGGGGGTGAGCAGTACTTC. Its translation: CAISELPPGGEQYF.

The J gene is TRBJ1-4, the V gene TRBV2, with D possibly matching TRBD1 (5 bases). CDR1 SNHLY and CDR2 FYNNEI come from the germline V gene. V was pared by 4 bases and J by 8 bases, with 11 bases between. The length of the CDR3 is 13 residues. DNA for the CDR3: TGTGCCAGCAGTGCAGGGAGGGAGGAAAAACTGTTTTTT. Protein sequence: CASSAGREEKLFF.

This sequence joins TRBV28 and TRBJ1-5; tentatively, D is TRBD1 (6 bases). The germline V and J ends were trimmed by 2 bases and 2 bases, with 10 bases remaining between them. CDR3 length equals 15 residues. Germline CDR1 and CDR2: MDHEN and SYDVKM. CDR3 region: CASSLGGAGNQPQHF. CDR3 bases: TGTGCCAGCAGTTTAGGGGGGGCTGGCAATCAGCCCCAGCATTTT.

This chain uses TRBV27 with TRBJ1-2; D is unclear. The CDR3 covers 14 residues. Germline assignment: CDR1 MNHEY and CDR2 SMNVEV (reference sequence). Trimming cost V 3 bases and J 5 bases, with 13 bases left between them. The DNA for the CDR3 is TGTGCCAGCAGTTTCGAGCCGCGCATTTATGGCTACACCTTC. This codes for CASSFEPRIYGYTF.